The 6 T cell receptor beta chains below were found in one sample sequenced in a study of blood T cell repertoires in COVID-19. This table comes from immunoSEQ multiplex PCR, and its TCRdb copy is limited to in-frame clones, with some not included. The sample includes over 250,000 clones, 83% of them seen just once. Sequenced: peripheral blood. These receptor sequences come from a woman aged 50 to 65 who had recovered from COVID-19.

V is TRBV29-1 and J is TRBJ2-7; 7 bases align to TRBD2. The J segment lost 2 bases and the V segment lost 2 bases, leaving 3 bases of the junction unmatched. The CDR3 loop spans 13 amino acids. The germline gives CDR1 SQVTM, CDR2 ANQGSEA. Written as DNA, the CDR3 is TGCAGCGTTGAACTAGCGGAGGCCTACGAGCAGTACTTC. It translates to CSVELAEAYEQYF.

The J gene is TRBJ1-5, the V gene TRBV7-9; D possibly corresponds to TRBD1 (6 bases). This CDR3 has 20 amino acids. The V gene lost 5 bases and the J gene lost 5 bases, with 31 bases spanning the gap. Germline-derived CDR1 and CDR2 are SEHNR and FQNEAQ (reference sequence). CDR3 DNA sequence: TGTGCCAGCAGCACTAGGGGGGGTAGGGGCCTCGTTGCACCAGATCAGCCCCAGCATTTT. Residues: CASSTRGGRGLVAPDQPQHF.

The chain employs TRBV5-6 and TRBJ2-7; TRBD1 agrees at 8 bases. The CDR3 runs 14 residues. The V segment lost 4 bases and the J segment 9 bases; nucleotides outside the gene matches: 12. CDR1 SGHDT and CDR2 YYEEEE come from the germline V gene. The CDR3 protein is CASSAQGARSVQYF. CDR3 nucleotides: TGTGCCAGCAGCGCTCAGGGGGCGCGGAGTGTGCAGTACTTC.

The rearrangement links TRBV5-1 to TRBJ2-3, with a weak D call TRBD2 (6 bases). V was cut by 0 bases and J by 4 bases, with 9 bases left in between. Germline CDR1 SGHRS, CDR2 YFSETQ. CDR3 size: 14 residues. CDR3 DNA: TGCGCCAGCAGCTTGGATAGCGGCCCAGATACGCAGTATTTT. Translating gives CASSLDSGPDTQYF.

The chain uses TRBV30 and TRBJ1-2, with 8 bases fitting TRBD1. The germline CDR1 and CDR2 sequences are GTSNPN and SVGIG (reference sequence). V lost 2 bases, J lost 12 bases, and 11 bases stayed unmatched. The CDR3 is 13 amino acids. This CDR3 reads CAWSTPGTGLDTF. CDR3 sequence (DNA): TGTGCCTGGAGTACCCCGGGGACAGGTTTGGACACCTTC.

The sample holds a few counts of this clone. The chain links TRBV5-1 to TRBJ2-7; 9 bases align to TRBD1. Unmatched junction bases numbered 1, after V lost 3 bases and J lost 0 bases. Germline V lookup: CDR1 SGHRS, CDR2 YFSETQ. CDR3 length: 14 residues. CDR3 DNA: TGCGCCAGCAGCTGGACAGGGGACTCCTACGAGCAGTACTTC. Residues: CASSWTGDSYEQYF.